A selection of T cell receptor beta chains follows, all from one sample in a study of T-cell memory formation after mild COVID-19. In TCRdb, the 5' RACE reads were re-called with MiXCR into one record per CDR3 protein. The sample lists over 150,000 distinct CDR3 sequences, 10% to 15% occurring once. Sample: PBMCs or a T cell subset sorted from them (not recorded which). The receptors here all came from a man younger than 35 who had mild COVID-19 (a few samples of this study predate the infection). Cell type and time point are not known. CDR3s include the opening cysteine and the closing phenylalanine or tryptophan.

TRBV29-1 CSVPKKSGSNYGYTF
TRBV5-1 CAFHPGQWRNTIYF
TRBV5-1 CASSLEGAQFF
TRBV6-6 CASRLSGGNTGELFF
TRBV2 CASHTGMDIQYF
TRBV5-1 CASTRTGGVYGYTF
TRBV12-3/TRBV12-4 CASSLGLAVNTGELFF
TRBV18 CASSRAGTLYEQYF
TRBV7-9 CASSLELAAYGYTF
TRBV5-4 CASSYDRDQETQYF
TRBV5-1 CASSLERGYYGYTF
TRBV6-5 CASIRGGTGELIF
TRBV2 CASSELAGSTDTQYF
TRBV12-3/TRBV12-4 CASSSDRSSGNTIYF
TRBV4-3 CASSQVADFSYEQYF
TRBV6-6 CASSSPSGSEQFF
TRBV12-3/TRBV12-4 CASSLWDRATGELFF
TRBV9 CASSVATGSSYEQYF
TRBV6-5 CASSYSTEGTGYGYTF
TRBV9 CASSVAVSVPTDTQYF
TRBV7-2 CASSLSNRVGYTF